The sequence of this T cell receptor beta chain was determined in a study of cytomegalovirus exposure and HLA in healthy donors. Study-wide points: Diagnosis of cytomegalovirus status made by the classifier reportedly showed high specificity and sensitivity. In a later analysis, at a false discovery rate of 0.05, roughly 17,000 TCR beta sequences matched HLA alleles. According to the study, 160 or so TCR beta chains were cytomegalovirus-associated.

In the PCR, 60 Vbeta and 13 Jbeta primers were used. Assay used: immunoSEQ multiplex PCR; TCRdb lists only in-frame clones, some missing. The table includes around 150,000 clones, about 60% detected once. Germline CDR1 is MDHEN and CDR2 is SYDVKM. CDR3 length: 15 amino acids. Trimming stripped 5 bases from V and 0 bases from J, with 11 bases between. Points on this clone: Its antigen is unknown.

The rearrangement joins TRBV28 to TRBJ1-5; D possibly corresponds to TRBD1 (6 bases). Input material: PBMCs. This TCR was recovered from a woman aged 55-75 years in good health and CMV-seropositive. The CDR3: CASSPTGPSNQPQHF. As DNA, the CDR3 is TGTGCCAGCAGTCCAACAGGGCCTAGCAATCAGCCCCAGCATTTT.